The 17 T cell receptor beta chains presented below share a single source sample, sequenced in a study of T cell repertoires in cytomegalovirus infection. Their target antigens are unknown. TCRdb re-analysed the reads in MiXCR, keeping a single row per CDR3 protein. The data contain hundreds of thousands of distinct CDR3 sequences, around 30% of them singletons. The sequencing here drew on cultured PBMCs, taken from culture after CMV antigen stimulation. These receptors all stem from a human donor in good health (CMV status not recorded). Some clones in this sample may be carry-over from other donors' samples.

The table lists this clonotype with a few counts. The chain is built from TRBV7-4 and TRBJ2-5; D may correspond to TRBD1 or TRBD2 (6 bases each). Trimming took off 4 bases at V and 5 bases at J, with 20 bases between the two ends. Looked up from germline, CDR1 is SGHVT and CDR2 is SQSDAQ. The length of the CDR3 is 16 residues. The CDR3 sequence: CASSSETGAGSETQYF. CDR3 nucleotides: TGTGCCAGCAGCTCGGAAACGGGGGCTGGGTCGGAGACCCAGTACTTC. The whole variable domain, filled in from reference TRBV7-4 and TRBJ2-5, reads GAGVSQSPRYKVAKRGRDVALRCDSISGHVTLYWYRQTLGQGSEVLTYSQSDAQRDKSGRPSGRFSAERPERSVSTLKIQRTEQGDSAVYLCASSSETGAGSETQYFGPGTRLLVL.

V is TRBV20-1 and J is TRBJ1-2; 12 nucleotides align to TRBD1. The CDR3 sequence is 14 residues long. V lost 0 bases and J lost 6; bases outside the gene matches: 2. The germline V gene has CDR1 DFQATT and CDR2 SNEGSKA (reference sequence). CDR3 in amino acids: CSAREGQGADGYTF. The CDR3 DNA sequence: TGCAGTGCTAGAGAGGGACAGGGGGCGGATGGCTACACCTTC.

The table lists this clonotype with a few counts. The rearrangement links TRBV28 to TRBJ1-2; D is possibly TRBD1 (5 bases). Trimming pared 3 bases from V and 4 bases from J, leaving 9 bases between. This CDR3 contains 13 residues. In germline, CDR1 is MDHEN, CDR2 SYDVKM. In DNA, the CDR3 is TGTGCCAGCAGTTTGGGGGTCCTCTATGGCTACACCTTC. Encoded protein: CASSLGVLYGYTF.

This clonotype was counted a few times. The rearrangement joins TRBV7-2 to TRBJ1-3; D ambiguous. V lost 5 bases and J 0 bases, leaving 11 bases between the germline ends. CDR3 length: 15 amino acids. Germline V gives CDR1 SGHTA, CDR2 FQGNSA. This CDR3 reads CASSPYVSSGNTIYF. CDR3 DNA: TGTGCCAGCAGCCCATACGTGAGCTCTGGAAACACCATATATTTT.

The J gene is TRBJ1-1, the V gene TRBV7-2, with TRBD1 identical over 8 bases. Germline V lookup: CDR1 SGHTA, CDR2 FQGNSA. The J segment lost 1 base and the V segment lost 5 bases, leaving 6 bases of the junction unmatched. The CDR3 loop spans 15 amino acids. CDR3 region: CASSIRDRTNTEAFF. In nucleotides, the CDR3 is TGTGCCAGCAGCATAAGGGACAGGACGAACACTGAAGCTTTCTTT. The full variable domain, its missing parts supplied by reference TRBV7-2 and TRBJ1-1, is GAGVSQSPSNKVTEKGKDVELRCDPISGHTALYWYRQSLGQGLEFLIYFQGNSAPDKSGLPSDRFSAERTGGSVSTLTIQRTQQEDSAVYLCASSIRDRTNTEAFFGQGTRLTVV.

This clonotype was picked up a small number of times. The chain is built from TRBV29-1 and TRBJ1-4; D uncertain. Germline CDR1 reads SQVTM; CDR2 reads ANQGSEA. CDR3 length: 13 residues. The germline V and J ends were trimmed by 4 bases and 1 base, with 7 bases remaining between them. The CDR3 DNA reads TGCAGCGTTGTTCGGGGAACTAATGAAAAACTGTTTTTT. Translation gives CSVVRGTNEKLFF.

This chain uses TRBV12-3 or TRBV12-4 with TRBJ2-5; tentative D call: TRBD1 (6 bases). The CDR3 contains 14 residues. V gave up 6 bases and J gave up 0 bases, with 11 bases separating them. The CDR3 DNA follows: TGTGCCAGCAGCATCGGACAGAACCAAGAGACCCAGTACTTC. Its translation is CASSIGQNQETQYF.

CDR3 region: CASSDPGGVFTEAFF. The CDR3 bases are TGTGCCAGCAGTGATCCAGGGGGCGTTTTCACTGAAGCTTTCTTT. The genes are TRBV25-1 and TRBJ1-1; TRBD1 aligns across 8 bases. V lost 3 bases, J lost 4 bases, and 7 bases stayed unmatched. Germline-derived CDR1 and CDR2 are MGHDK and SYGVNS. The CDR3 spans 15 residues.

V is TRBV3-1 and J is TRBJ2-5; a possible D gene is TRBD2 (5 bases). The length of the CDR3 is 14 residues. CDR1 is LGHDT, CDR2 YNNKEL, per germline (reference sequence). Trimming took off 1 base at V and 0 bases at J, with 6 bases between the two ends. CDR3 in amino acids: CASSQAGYQETQYF. The CDR3 DNA reads TGTGCCAGCAGCCAAGCGGGATACCAAGAGACCCAGTACTTC.

The V call is TRBV27, the J call TRBJ2-2; TRBD1 is a possible D gene (5 bases). The CDR3 spans 14 residues. V was trimmed by 7 bases and J by 0 bases, leaving 9 bases between them. Looked up from germline, CDR1 is MNHEY and CDR2 is SMNVEV (reference sequence). As DNA, the CDR3 is TGTGCCAGCAACAGGTTCGCGAACACCGGGGAGCTGTTTTTT. Protein sequence: CASNRFANTGELFF.

The chain recombines TRBV6-8 with TRBJ2-3, with D perhaps given as TRBD1 or TRBD2 (5 bases each). Germline-derived CDR1 and CDR2 are MNHGY and SAAAGT. The CDR3 spans 14 residues. The V and J ends lost 2 bases and 5 bases respectively, with 11 bases between them. The CDR3 DNA reads TGTGCCAGCAGTTACGGGGCAGGAGGAGATACGCAGTATTTT. Translating it yields CASSYGAGGDTQYF.

The V gene is TRBV20-1, the J gene TRBJ2-1; D is unresolved. Germline assignment: CDR1 DFQATT and CDR2 SNEGSKA (reference sequence). The CDR3 is made up of 12 amino acids. The V and J ends lost 5 bases and 7 bases respectively, with 12 bases between them. The CDR3 spells CSAPNRANEQFF. The CDR3 nucleotides are TGCAGTGCTCCTAATCGGGCGAATGAGCAGTTCTTC.

The gene calls are TRBV6-2 or TRBV6-3 and TRBJ2-2; TRBD2 matches 12 bases. CDR3 length: 15 amino acids. The V segment lost 6 bases and the J segment 7 bases; nucleotides outside the gene matches: 6. The V gene's germline CDR1 is MNHEY and CDR2 SVGEGT. The CDR3: CASSRTSGKGGELFF. The CDR3 DNA reads as TGTGCCAGCAGCCGGACTAGCGGGAAAGGCGGGGAGCTGTTTTTT.

The V and J genes are TRBV28 and TRBJ1-4; D is possibly TRBD1 (5 bases). The CDR3 runs 12 residues. CDR1 is MDHEN, CDR2 SYDVKM, per germline. V lost 6 bases, J lost 4 bases, and 6 bases lay in between. This chain's CDR3 is CASRQVNEKLFF. The CDR3 bases are TGTGCCAGCAGACAGGTTAATGAAAAACTGTTTTTT.

This clonotype was seen a handful of times. J is TRBJ2-5 and V is TRBV18; 10 bases align to TRBD1. The CDR3 length is 16 residues. J was trimmed by 5 bases and V by 1 base; bases with no gene match: 7. CDR1 is KGHSH, CDR2 LQKENI, per germline. Here the CDR3 reads CASSPLGQGESETQYF. CDR3 nucleotide sequence: TGTGCCAGCTCACCACTCGGACAGGGGGAATCGGAGACCCAGTACTTC.

The V gene is TRBV18, the J gene TRBJ1-1; D remains unclear. The CDR3 runs to 15 residues. Trimming cost V 3 bases and J 4 bases, with 15 bases left between them. Looked up from germline, CDR1 is KGHSH and CDR2 is LQKENI. CDR3 protein: CASSPKEDWGTEAFF. In nucleotides, the CDR3 is TGTGCCAGCTCACCTAAGGAGGATTGGGGCACTGAAGCTTTCTTT.

This sequence joins TRBV28 and TRBJ1-5; 11 bases agree with TRBD1. Germline loops: CDR1 MDHEN, CDR2 SYDVKM. The CDR3 runs 15 residues. J lost 4 bases, V lost 6 bases, and 5 bases had no gene match. CDR3 protein: CASSHRDRGNQPQHF. CDR3 nucleotide sequence: TGTGCCAGCAGCCACCGGGACAGGGGGAATCAGCCCCAGCATTTT.